The 14 T cell receptor beta chains below come from one sample, sequenced in a study of technical replicates of blood from four donors. The repertoire was sequenced with immunoSEQ multiplex PCR; TCRdb's copy has only in-frame clones and lacks some. The sample shows tens of thousands of clones, more than 90% of them seen only once. Sequenced: PBMCs. The receptors derive from a human donor in good health. Some clones in this sample may be carry-over from other donors' samples.

This clone was seen a few times. The chain joins TRBV19 to TRBJ1-2; D is possibly TRBD1 (5 bases). Germline loops: CDR1 LNHDA, CDR2 SQIVND (reference sequence). The CDR3 is 13 amino acids. Deletions cut 5 bases from V and 6 bases from J, with 13 bases between. This CDR3 is CASSVRVTDGYTF. CDR3 DNA sequence: TGTGCCAGTAGTGTCAGGGTGACAGATGGCTACACCTTC.

The rearrangement links TRBV10-2 to TRBJ2-2; D perhaps matches TRBD2 (5 bases). Germline lookup yields CDR1 WSHSY and CDR2 SAAADI. V was cut by 6 bases and J by 0 bases, with 8 bases left in between. This CDR3 spans 14 amino acids. This chain's CDR3 is CASRSGSNTGELFF. CDR3 coding DNA: TGCGCCAGCAGGAGCGGTTCGAACACCGGGGAGCTGTTTTTT.

The chain joins TRBV19 to TRBJ1-2; possible D gene TRBD1, 5 bases. This CDR3 is 13 amino acids long. The germline V gene has CDR1 LNHDA and CDR2 SQIVND (reference sequence). Trimming left V 2 bases short and J 8 bases short, with 12 bases between. The CDR3 nucleotides read TGTGCCAGTAGTATACAGGGTTGGCTGGGCTACACCTTC. This translates into CASSIQGWLGYTF.

This chain links TRBV5-4 with TRBJ1-2; D unclear. Germline V gene sequence: CDR1 SGHNT, CDR2 YYREEE (reference sequence). The V gene lost 3 bases and the J gene lost 1 base, with 16 bases spanning the gap. The CDR3 is 16 amino acids. The CDR3: CASSSQAGIINYGYTF. The CDR3 DNA sequence: TGTGCCAGCAGCTCTCAGGCGGGGATTATTAACTATGGCTACACCTTC.

The rearrangement joins TRBV6-1 to TRBJ2-3; D not resolved. V was pared by 4 bases and J by 6 bases, with 14 bases between. The CDR3 totals 14 residues. Germline V gene data show CDR1 as MNHNS and CDR2 as SASEGT. CDR3 sequence (DNA): TGTGCCAGCAGTGTCGGCGGTCTCACGGATACGCAGTATTTT. It is translated as CASSVGGLTDTQYF.

This chain connects TRBV27 to TRBJ1-2; a possible D gene is TRBD1 (6 bases). The length of the CDR3 is 14 residues. Germline V gives CDR1 MNHEY, CDR2 SMNVEV (reference sequence). V was shortened by 6 bases and J by 3 bases, with 14 bases between the two germline ends. This CDR3 is CASRMGGRDYGYTF. The CDR3 DNA reads as TGTGCCAGCAGAATGGGGGGGCGGGACTATGGCTACACCTTC.

CDR3 sequence: CASTTGYTNQPQHF. CDR3 sequence (DNA): TGTGCCAGCACCACCGGGTACACTAATCAGCCCCAGCATTTT. The rearrangement uses TRBV2 and TRBJ1-5; the D is unclear. Germline CDR1 and CDR2: SNHLY and FYNNEI. V lost 7 bases and J lost 4, with 14 bases in between. CDR3 length: 14 amino acids.

This clone has only one observation. The genes are TRBV11-2 and TRBJ2-5; TRBD2 matches 7 bases. This CDR3 contains 17 residues. CDR1 is SGHAT and CDR2 is FQNNGV in the germline V gene. V lost 0 bases and J lost 0; bases outside the gene matches: 7. The CDR3 sequence is CASSLDSERGYQETQYF. DNA for the CDR3: TGTGCCAGCAGCTTAGATAGCGAGCGGGGATACCAAGAGACCCAGTACTTC.

The rearrangement links TRBV6-6 to TRBJ2-3, with TRBD1 identical over 10 bases. V lost 0 bases and J lost 3; bases outside the gene matches: 3. CDR3 length: 16 residues. Germline V gene sequence: CDR1 MNHNY, CDR2 SVGAGI (reference sequence). CDR3 in amino acids: CASSYSGQGGTDTQYF. CDR3 bases: TGTGCCAGCAGTTACTCTGGACAGGGGGGGACAGATACGCAGTATTTT.

The rearrangement joins TRBV28 to TRBJ2-6, with a weak D call TRBD2 (6 bases). The germline gives CDR1 MDHEN, CDR2 SYDVKM. The CDR3 sequence is 16 residues long. V lost 6 bases to trimming and J lost 0 bases, with 12 bases between them. The CDR3 sequence is CASSLGGSSGANVLTF. The CDR3 nucleotides read TGTGCCAGCAGCCTGGGGGGTTCCTCTGGGGCCAACGTCCTGACTTTC.

The CDR3 spells CASSGQRNTEAFF. The DNA of the CDR3 is TGTGCCAGCAGCGGACAAAGGAACACTGAAGCTTTCTTT. This chain joins TRBV5-5 and TRBJ1-1, with TRBD1 as a possible D gene (5 bases). V was pared by 4 bases and J by 1 base, with 8 bases between. This CDR3 has 13 amino acids. Germline values: CDR1 SGHKS, CDR2 YYEKEE (reference sequence). The whole variable domain, remainder taken from reference TRBV5-5 and TRBJ1-1, is DAGVTQSPTHLIKTRGQQVTLRCSPISGHKSVSWYQQVLGQGPQFIFQYYEKEERGRGNFPDRFSARQFPNYSSELNVNALLLGDSALYLCASSGQRNTEAFFGQGTRLTVV.

CDR3 nucleotide sequence: TGTGCCACCAGCAGCGGGGGGCCCATCCCGTTCTTC. It yields the protein CATSSGGPIPFF. The chain links TRBV15 to TRBJ2-1; D is possibly TRBD2 (7 bases). The V gene lost 3 bases and the J gene lost 15 bases, with 15 bases spanning the gap. The V gene's germline CDR1 is LNHNV and CDR2 YYDKDF (reference sequence). The length of the CDR3 is 12 residues.

V usage is TRBV19 and J usage is TRBJ2-7, with D perhaps matching TRBD2 (6 bases). With 7 bases removed from V and 5 bases from J, the gap between germline ends came to 15 bases. The CDR3 sequence is 13 residues long. Germline V gives CDR1 LNHDA, CDR2 SQIVND (reference sequence). The CDR3 DNA reads TGTGCCAGTACCCTGCGGGGTAGCGACGAGCAGTACTTC. Amino acids: CASTLRGSDEQYF.

This clone showed up just a few times. This chain connects TRBV6-4 to TRBJ2-1; 12 nucleotides align to TRBD2. CDR3 length: 16 amino acids. Germline V gene data show CDR1 as MRHNA and CDR2 as SNTAGT. Trimming removed 0 bases from V and 10 bases from J; junction bases left unmatched: 7. In DNA form, the CDR3 reads TGTGCCAGCAGTGACTCCCCTAGCGGGGGGGTAGGGGAGCAGTTCTTC. This encodes CASSDSPSGGVGEQFF.